The 12 T cell receptor beta chains in this list originate from one sample, sequenced in a study of early T cells in non-severe SARS-CoV-2 infection. TCRdb re-analysed the 5' RACE reads in MiXCR, keeping a single row per CDR3 protein. This table holds tens of thousands of distinct CDR3 sequences, over 11% found once. Input material: whole blood. Receptor source: an adult who was a healthcare worker with PCR-confirmed SARS-CoV-2 infection or an uninfected control (not recorded which).

The chain links TRBV12-3 or TRBV12-4 to TRBJ2-1; 15 bases are shared with TRBD2. The ends lost 0 bases at V and 7 bases at J; junction bases unmatched: 4. This CDR3 contains 17 residues. This CDR3 is CASSLAGTSGRWNEQFF. The CDR3 DNA sequence: TGTGCCAGCAGTTTAGCCGGGACTAGCGGGAGGTGGAATGAGCAGTTCTTC.

There are a few counts of this clonotype. This chain connects TRBV7-6 to TRBJ2-3; D may correspond to TRBD1 or TRBD2 (5 bases each). Trimming stripped 5 bases from V and 2 bases from J, with 11 bases between. Per germline, CDR1 SGHVS and CDR2 FNYEAQ. The length of the CDR3 is 14 residues. CDR3 sequence reads: CASSTGRFTDTQYF. The CDR3 coding sequence is TGTGCCAGCAGCACGGGACGCTTCACAGATACGCAGTATTTT.

This clonotype has just a few counts. The chain is built from TRBV7-9 and TRBJ2-1, with TRBD1 identical over 8 bases. The CDR3 length is 15 residues. CDR1 and CDR2 (germline): SEHNR, FQNEAQ (reference sequence). V lost 5 bases, J lost 10 bases, and 13 bases stayed unmatched. The CDR3 protein is CASSGRTGQDPEQFF. The DNA of the CDR3 is TGTGCCAGCAGCGGGCGGACAGGGCAGGACCCGGAGCAGTTCTTC.

CDR3 nucleotides: TGTGCCAGCAGTTTGGAGAGGGGCTGGAATGGCTACACCTTC. Its protein product is CASSLERGWNGYTF. The gene calls are TRBV12-3 or TRBV12-4 and TRBJ1-2; tentative D call: TRBD1 (5 bases). This CDR3 has 14 amino acids. The germline V and J ends were trimmed by 3 bases and 6 bases, with 14 bases remaining between them.

The table lists this clonotype with many counts. The chain recombines TRBV29-1 with TRBJ2-3; D possibly corresponds to TRBD1 (5 bases). The germline V gene has CDR1 SQVTM and CDR2 ANQGSEA. V was trimmed by 2 bases and J by 4 bases, leaving 10 bases between them. The CDR3 contains 13 residues. CDR3 nucleotides: TGCAGCGTTGAACTGGGGCCAGCAGATACGCAGTATTTT. Its translation: CSVELGPADTQYF.

This clonotype was seen at least ten times. The chain combines TRBV30 with TRBJ2-1, with 9 bases aligning to TRBD2. This CDR3 is 15 amino acids long. The ends lost 5 bases at V and 9 bases at J; junction bases unmatched: 14. The germline V gene has CDR1 GTSNPN and CDR2 SVGIG (reference sequence). DNA for the CDR3: TGTGCCTGGGAAAGTGGGACTAGCAAATCAAGTGAGCAGTTCTTC. Protein product: CAWESGTSKSSEQFF.

This chain joins TRBV11-2 and TRBJ2-7; 10 bases fit TRBD1. The V gene end was trimmed by 5 bases and the J gene end by 3 bases; junction bases not matched to a gene: 10. Germline CDR1 reads SGHAT; CDR2 reads FQNNGV. The CDR3 sequence is 16 residues long. As DNA, the CDR3 is TGTGCCAGCAGCCCGGGACAGGGGTTTTCCGTCTACGAGCAGTACTTC. Encoded protein: CASSPGQGFSVYEQYF.

This clonotype occurred many times. J is TRBJ2-7 and V is TRBV3-1; the D gene is possibly TRBD2 (5 bases). V shed 3 bases and J shed 3 bases, with 6 bases lying between them. CDR1 is LGHDT and CDR2 is YNNKEL in the germline V gene (reference sequence). This CDR3 is built from 12 residues. The CDR3 protein is CASSQRDYEQYF. The CDR3 DNA sequence: TGTGCCAGCAGCCAGAGGGACTACGAGCAGTACTTC.

The CDR3 sequence: CASSFRGNTIYF. CDR3 DNA sequence: TGTGCCAGCAGCTTTAGGGGAAACACCATATATTTT. The chain combines TRBV11-2 with TRBJ1-3; D ambiguous. V lost 3 bases and J 4 bases, leaving 4 bases between the germline ends. The germline gives CDR1 SGHAT, CDR2 FQNNGV. This CDR3 has 12 residues.

This clonotype was counted between two and nine times. The CDR3 sequence: CASSSRGLPSTDTQYF. The CDR3 bases are TGTGCCAGCAGCTCCCGGGGCTTACCTAGCACAGATACGCAGTATTTT. The genes are TRBV7-8 and TRBJ2-3, with D perhaps matching TRBD1 or TRBD2 (5 bases each). This CDR3 region has 16 residues. V was shortened by 4 bases and J by 0 bases, with 14 bases between the two germline ends. Germline CDR1 is SGHVS and CDR2 is FQNEAQ.

This clonotype was detected many times. The chain has TRBV6-1 and TRBJ2-7; D possibly corresponds to TRBD1 (5 bases). The CDR3 is made up of 13 amino acids. The germline V and J ends were trimmed by 7 bases and 2 bases, with 12 bases remaining between them. From germline, CDR1 is MNHNS and CDR2 SASEGT. CDR3 in amino acids: CASTRWGTYEQYF. The CDR3 bases are TGTGCCAGCACCCGATGGGGCACCTACGAGCAGTACTTC.

This clonotype was detected a few times. The chain couples TRBV20-1 to TRBJ2-5, with a weak D call TRBD2 (5 bases). Germline CDR1 is DFQATT and CDR2 is SNEGSKA (reference sequence). Trimming stripped 6 bases from V and 5 bases from J, with 16 bases between. The CDR3 runs 13 residues. Here the CDR3 DNA reads TGCAGTGCCCGAGCCCCGTCGGGGGAGACCCAGTACTTC. Translating gives CSARAPSGETQYF.